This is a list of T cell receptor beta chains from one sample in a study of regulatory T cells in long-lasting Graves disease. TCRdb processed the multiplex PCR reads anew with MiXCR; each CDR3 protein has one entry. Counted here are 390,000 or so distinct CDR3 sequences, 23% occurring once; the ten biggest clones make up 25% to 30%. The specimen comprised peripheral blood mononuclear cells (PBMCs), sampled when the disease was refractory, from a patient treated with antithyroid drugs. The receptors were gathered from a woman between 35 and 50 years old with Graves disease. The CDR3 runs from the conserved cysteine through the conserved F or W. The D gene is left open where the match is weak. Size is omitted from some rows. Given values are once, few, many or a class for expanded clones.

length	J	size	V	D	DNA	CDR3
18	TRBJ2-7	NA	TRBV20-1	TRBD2	TGCAGTGCTAGATTAGGAGGGCTAGCGGGAGTATTTACCTACGAGCAGTACTTC	CSARLGGLAGVFTYEQYF
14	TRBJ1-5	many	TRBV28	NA	TGTGCCAGCAGTTTATATTTGGTTGGGCAGCCCCAGCATTTT	CASSLYLVGQPQHF
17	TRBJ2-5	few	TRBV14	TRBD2	TGTGCCAGCAGCCAAGAAGGAGCGGGAGGTGGGGGTGAGACCCAGTACTTC	CASSQEGAGGGGETQYF
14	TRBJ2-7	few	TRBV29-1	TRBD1	TGCAGCGTTGCTGGGGACAGGGGTTCCTACGAGCAGTACTTC	CSVAGDRGSYEQYF
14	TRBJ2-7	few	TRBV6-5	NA	TGTGCCAGCAGTTGGTCCCGGGAAGGGTACGAGCAGTACTTC	CASSWSREGYEQYF
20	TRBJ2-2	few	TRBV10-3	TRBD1	TGTGCCATCAGTGAGTCAGTTCTCGTCGAGACAGGGCAGGGCACCGGGGAGCTGTTTTTT	CAISESVLVETGQGTGELFF
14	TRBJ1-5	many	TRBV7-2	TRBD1	TGTGCCAGCAGCCCAGGACAGGCGGGTCAGCCCCAGCATTTT	CASSPGQAGQPQHF
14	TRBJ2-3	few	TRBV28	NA	TGTGCCAGCAGTCCCAGACTAGAGGCAGATACGCAGTATTTT	CASSPRLEADTQYF
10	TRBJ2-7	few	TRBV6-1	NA	TGTGCCAGCAGTGAAGGGAGACCATCTTTC	CASSEGRPSF
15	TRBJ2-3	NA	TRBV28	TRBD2	TGTGCCAGCAGTTCGCCTAGCGGGAGGGCGGATACGCAGTATTTT	CASSSPSGRADTQYF
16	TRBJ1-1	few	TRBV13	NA	TGTGCCAGCAGCTTACTCACCAGGGCACTTGGCACTGAAGCTTTCTTT	CASSLLTRALGTEAFF
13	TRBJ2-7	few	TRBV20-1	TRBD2	TGCAGTGGGGGACTAGCGGGAAACTACGAGCAGTACTTC	CSGGLAGNYEQYF
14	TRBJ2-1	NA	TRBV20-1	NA	TGCAGTGCTAGACTCCGAGGGGCAGACAATGAGCAGTTCTTC	CSARLRGADNEQFF
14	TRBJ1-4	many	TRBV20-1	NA	TGCAGTGCTAGAGTCGGGGGGTCGGCTGAAAAACTGTTTTTT	CSARVGGSAEKLFF
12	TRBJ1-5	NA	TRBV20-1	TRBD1	TGCAGTGCTAGGGGGACAGGGGGCCCCCAGCATTTT	CSARGTGGPQHF
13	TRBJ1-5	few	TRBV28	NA	TGTGCCAGCATCAAAGGGGGGGCTCAGCCCCAGCATTTT	CASIKGGAQPQHF
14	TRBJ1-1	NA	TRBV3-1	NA	TGTGCCAGCAGCCTACGCGACAGGAACACTGAAGCTTTCTTT	CASSLRDRNTEAFF
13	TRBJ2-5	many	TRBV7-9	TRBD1	TGTGCCAGCAACCGGGACAGTCAAGAGACCCAGTACTTC	CASNRDSQETQYF
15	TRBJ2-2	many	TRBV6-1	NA	TGTGCCAGCAGGACGGGGCGACTAGAGACCGGGGAGCTGTTTTTT	CASRTGRLETGELFF
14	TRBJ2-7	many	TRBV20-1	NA	TGCAGTGCTAGAGTCGACAGGTCTTCCTACGAGCAGTACTTC	CSARVDRSSYEQYF
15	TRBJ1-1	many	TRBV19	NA	TGTGCCAGTAGTATGTATACCCAGGGGAACACTGAAGCTTTCTTT	CASSMYTQGNTEAFF
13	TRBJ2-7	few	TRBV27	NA	TGTGCCAGCAGTTTCCAGGGCCTGGGGGAGCAGTACTTC	CASSFQGLGEQYF
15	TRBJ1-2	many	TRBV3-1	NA	TGTGCCAGCAGCCAAGGATGGCGGACGGTCTATGGCTACACCTTC	CASSQGWRTVYGYTF
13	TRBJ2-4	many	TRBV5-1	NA	TGCGCCAGCAGTCGGGGTTCCAAAAACATTCAGTACTTC	CASSRGSKNIQYF
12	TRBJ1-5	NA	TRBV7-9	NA	TGTGCCAGCAGCTCGGAATATCAGCCCCAGCATTTT	CASSSEYQPQHF
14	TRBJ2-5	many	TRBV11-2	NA	TGTGCCAGCAGCCTCAAAATTGAGGGGGAGACCCAGTACTTC	CASSLKIEGETQYF
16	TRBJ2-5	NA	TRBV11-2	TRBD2	TGTGCCAGCAGCTTAATGGAGACTAGCGGACAAGAGACCCAGTACTTC	CASSLMETSGQETQYF
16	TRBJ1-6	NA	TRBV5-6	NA	TGTGCCAGCAGTTCCCGAGGACCGACTTGGGGTTCACCCCTCCACTTT	CASSSRGPTWGSPLHF
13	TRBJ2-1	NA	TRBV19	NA	TGTGCCAGTAGTACCCTAGGGAACAATGAGCAGTTCTTC	CASSTLGNNEQFF
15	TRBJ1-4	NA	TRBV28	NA	TGTGCCAGCAGTTCCCATGGGGTCGGGGGTGAAAAACTGTTTTTT	CASSSHGVGGEKLFF
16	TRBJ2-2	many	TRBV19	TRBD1	TGTGCCAGTAGTGGGGTATGGACAGGGAACACCGGGGAGCTGTTTTTT	CASSGVWTGNTGELFF
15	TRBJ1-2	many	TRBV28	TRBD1	TGTGCCAGCAGTTCTTGGACAGGGGGCATCTATGGCTACACCTTC	CASSSWTGGIYGYTF
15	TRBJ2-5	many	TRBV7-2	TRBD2	TGCGCCAGCAGCCAAGATGCGGGAGTTGGAGAGACCCAGTACTTC	CASSQDAGVGETQYF
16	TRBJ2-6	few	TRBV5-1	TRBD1	TGCGCCAGCAGCTTGGTAGGGACAGCTGGGGCCAACGTCCTGACTTTC	CASSLVGTAGANVLTF
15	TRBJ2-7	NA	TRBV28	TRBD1	TGTGCCAGCAGTCCCGGGACAGGGGGCAACGACGAGCAGTACTTC	CASSPGTGGNDEQYF
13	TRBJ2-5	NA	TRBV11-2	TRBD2	TGTGCCGGGGGACTAGGGTTTACTCAGACCCGGTACTTC	CAGGLGFTQTRYF
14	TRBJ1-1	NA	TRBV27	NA	TGTGCCAGCAGTTCTCTGAGGGTGAACACTGAAGCTTTCTTT	CASSSLRVNTEAFF
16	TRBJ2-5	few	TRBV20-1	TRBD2	TGCAGTGCTCCTACACGGGAGGGCCGGGTTAGGGAGACCCAGTACTTC	CSAPTREGRVRETQYF
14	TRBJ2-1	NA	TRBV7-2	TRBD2	TGTGCCAGCAGCTTAAAGGGTGCGGGGGTTGAGCAGTTCTTC	CASSLKGAGVEQFF
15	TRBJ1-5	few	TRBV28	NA	TGTGCCAGCAGTTTCGCAGGCCCCCTTAATCAGCCCCAGCATTTT	CASSFAGPLNQPQHF
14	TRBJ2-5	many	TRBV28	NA	TGTGCCAGCAGTCAGCGACTGGCATCGGAGACCCAGTACTTC	CASSQRLASETQYF
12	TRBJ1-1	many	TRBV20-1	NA	TGCAGTGCTAGAACCATGAACACTGAAGCTTTCTTT	CSARTMNTEAFF
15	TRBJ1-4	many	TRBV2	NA	TGTGCCAGCAGTGAAAGAGGGATTACTAATGAAAAACTGTTTTTT	CASSERGITNEKLFF
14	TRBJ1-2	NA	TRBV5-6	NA	TGTGCCAGCAGCTTGGCCTGGGCAGACTATGGCTACACCTTC	CASSLAWADYGYTF
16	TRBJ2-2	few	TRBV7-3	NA	TGTGCCAGCAGCTTAATGGGTAGCGGAAACACCGGGGAGCTGTTTTTT	CASSLMGSGNTGELFF